The 30 T cell receptor beta chains given below trace back to one sample, sequenced in a study of shared clonotypes between healthy human individuals. Sequenced by immunoSEQ multiplex PCR; TCRdb stores in-frame clones only, minus some. The top ten hold under 0.15% of the sample, which has 2 million to 2.5 million clones, 90% to 95% seen once. Sequenced sample: naive CD4+ T cells sorted from blood. Regarding subset: CD45RA+ positively selected. The receptors were sampled from a man between 18 and 29 years old in good health.

The chain recombines TRBV5-1 with TRBJ1-6, with D hard to call. The CDR3 sequence is 14 residues long. V was shortened by 0 bases and J by 8 bases, with 9 bases between the two germline ends. Germline V gene lookup returns CDR1 SGHRS and CDR2 YFSETQ. The CDR3 coding sequence is TGCGCCAGCAGCTTGGGGGTTAGCGATTCACCCCTCCACTTT. It specifies CASSLGVSDSPLHF.

V is TRBV7-9 and J is TRBJ2-1; D is perhaps TRBD1 or TRBD2 (5 bases each). The length of the CDR3 is 15 residues. CDR1 and CDR2 (germline): SEHNR, FQNEAQ (reference sequence). The V end was cut by 3 bases, the J end by 5 bases, with 14 bases between. The CDR3 sequence is CASSLGENGDNEQFF. Written as DNA, the CDR3 is TGTGCCAGCAGCTTGGGGGAAAATGGGGACAATGAGCAGTTCTTC.

J is TRBJ2-7 and V is TRBV7-2; 7 positions match TRBD2. Trimming cost V 8 bases and J 4 bases; bases outside gene matches: 5. This CDR3 is 12 amino acids long. CDR1 SGHTA and CDR2 FQGNSA come from the germline V gene. CDR3 region: CASGREGYEQYF. CDR3 DNA: TGTGCCAGCGGGAGGGAAGGGTACGAGCAGTACTTC.

This chain connects TRBV7-8 to TRBJ2-6; the D is unclear. CDR1 and CDR2 (germline): SGHVS, FQNEAQ. CDR3 length: 13 amino acids. Trimming pared 5 bases from V and 0 bases from J, leaving 2 bases between. CDR3 sequence: CASSASGANVLTF. CDR3 coding DNA: TGTGCCAGCAGCGCCTCTGGGGCCAACGTCCTGACTTTC.

The V call is TRBV30, the J call TRBJ2-1; 9 bases are shared with TRBD1. Germline-derived CDR1 and CDR2 are GTSNPN and SVGIG (reference sequence). The ends lost 3 bases at V and 2 bases at J; junction bases unmatched: 5. The CDR3 has 15 residues. CDR3 region: CAWRGTGLPYNEQFF. DNA of the CDR3: TGTGCCTGGAGGGGGACAGGGCTTCCCTACAATGAGCAGTTCTTC.

The chain combines TRBV19 with TRBJ2-7; 8 bases align to TRBD2. CDR1 LNHDA and CDR2 SQIVND come from the germline V gene (reference sequence). This CDR3 has 14 residues. Germline trimming cut 6 bases from V and 3 bases from J; bases unmatched to any gene: 7. The CDR3 DNA follows: TGTGCCAGTAGCAAAGCGGGAGTAGGCTACGAGCAGTACTTC. Its protein product is CASSKAGVGYEQYF.

In its sample, this clone was seen once. The chain uses TRBV28 and TRBJ2-1, with 10 bases lining up with TRBD2. Germline CDR1 is MDHEN and CDR2 is SYDVKM. V lost 5 bases, J lost 6 bases, and 7 bases stayed unmatched. This CDR3 region has 15 residues. The CDR3 is CASSPLQRGGNEQFF. CDR3 bases: TGTGCCAGCAGTCCCCTCCAGCGGGGGGGCAATGAGCAGTTCTTC.

The chain recombines TRBV19 with TRBJ2-7; D assignment may be TRBD1 or TRBD2 (5 bases each). The CDR3 length is 15 residues. The germline gives CDR1 LNHDA, CDR2 SQIVND (reference sequence). The V and J ends lost 9 bases and 6 bases respectively, with 24 bases between them. Here the CDR3 DNA reads TGTGCCAGCCAAAAGACCGGGGCCCGGGGTGGCGAGCAGTACTTC. Translating it yields CASQKTGARGGEQYF.

The CDR3 bases are TGCGCCAGCAAAAGGGACACAGACACAGATACGCAGTATTTT. Its protein product is CASKRDTDTDTQYF. The chain is built from TRBV5-1 and TRBJ2-3; D perhaps matches TRBD1 (6 bases). Deletions cut 6 bases from V and 2 bases from J, with 13 bases between. In germline, CDR1 is SGHRS, CDR2 YFSETQ. The CDR3 totals 14 residues. Full variable domain (missing parts from reference TRBV5-1 and TRBJ2-3): KAGVTQTPRYLIKTRGQQVTLSCSPISGHRSVSWYQQTPGQGLQFLFEYFSETQRNKGNFPGRFSGRQFSNSRSEMNVSTLELGDSALYLCASKRDTDTDTQYFGPGTRLTVL.

The chain employs TRBV7-9 and TRBJ2-7, with D hard to call. The CDR3 runs to 16 residues. V was pared by 5 bases and J by 2 bases, with 19 bases between. The germline V gene encodes CDR1 SEHNR and CDR2 FQNEAQ (reference sequence). DNA of the CDR3: TGTGCCAGCAGCGTACTGCCGCCCCCCTTCACCTACGAGCAGTACTTC. Translated: CASSVLPPPFTYEQYF.

The chain combines TRBV7-2 with TRBJ2-7; 9 nucleotides line up with TRBD2. Looked up from germline, CDR1 is SGHTA and CDR2 is FQGNSA. The V segment lost 5 bases and the J segment 5 bases; nucleotides outside the gene matches: 13. CDR3 length: 16 amino acids. The CDR3 spells CASSPRTSVQTNEQYF. The DNA for the CDR3 is TGTGCCAGCAGCCCAAGGACTAGCGTCCAGACCAACGAGCAGTACTTC.

Concerning this clone itself: The sample has other DNA sequences that encode this CDR3 too. The chain couples TRBV5-1 to TRBJ2-3; D ambiguous. Per the germline V gene, CDR1 is SGHRS and CDR2 is YFSETQ. Trimming cost V 1 base and J 2 bases, with 5 bases left between them. The CDR3 runs to 13 residues. The CDR3 sequence: CASSLLPTDTQYF. CDR3 nucleotide sequence: TGCGCCAGCAGCTTGCTCCCCACAGATACGCAGTATTTT.

The gene calls are TRBV30 and TRBJ2-3, with 11 bases matching TRBD2. V lost 3 bases, J lost 0 bases, and 5 bases stayed unmatched. Germline V gene data show CDR1 as GTSNPN and CDR2 as SVGIG (reference sequence). The CDR3 spans 16 residues. The CDR3 sequence: CAWRPGLAASTDTQYF. The DNA for the CDR3 is TGTGCCTGGAGACCGGGACTAGCGGCTAGCACAGATACGCAGTATTTT. The whole variable domain, filled in from reference TRBV30 and TRBJ2-3, reads SQTIHQWPATLVQPVGSPLSLECTVEGTSNPNLYWYRQAAGRGLQLLFYSVGIGQISSEVPQNLSASRPQDRQFILSSKKLLLSDSGFYLCAWRPGLAASTDTQYFGPGTRLTVL.

This clone was seen only once. V usage is TRBV19 and J usage is TRBJ2-1; D is ambiguous. Trimming stripped 1 base from V and 5 bases from J, with 9 bases between. This CDR3 spans 14 amino acids. The germline V gene encodes CDR1 LNHDA and CDR2 SQIVND (reference sequence). CDR3 residues: CASSIGGSHNEQFF. CDR3 sequence (DNA): TGTGCCAGTAGTATAGGGGGTAGCCACAATGAGCAGTTCTTC.

The chain uses TRBV28 and TRBJ2-7, with D possibly matching TRBD2 (6 bases). CDR1 is MDHEN and CDR2 is SYDVKM in the germline V gene. V lost 5 bases to trimming and J lost 0 bases, with 14 bases between them. This CDR3 comprises 15 residues. DNA for the CDR3: TGTGCCAGCAGTCCAGGGACTGCTAGCTCCTACGAGCAGTACTTC. It translates to CASSPGTASSYEQYF.

This clone was seen just once. The J gene is TRBJ1-2, the V gene TRBV7-3; D unclear. The CDR3 spans 16 residues. CDR1 SGHTA and CDR2 FQGTGA come from the germline V gene. The V and J ends lost 5 bases and 4 bases respectively, with 20 bases between them. The CDR3 reads CASSLSPTYSSYGYTF. The DNA for the CDR3 is TGTGCCAGCAGCCTATCCCCTACTTACTCAAGCTATGGCTACACCTTC.

The V gene is TRBV11-2, the J gene TRBJ2-3; TRBD1 might be the D (5 bases). Between the trimmed V and J ends, which lost 1 base and 0 bases, there was a span of 14 bases. In germline, CDR1 is SGHAT, CDR2 FQNNGV. This CDR3 is built from 17 residues. The CDR3 nucleotides read TGTGCCAGCAGCTTAGTATATACCAGGGTGAGCACAGATACGCAGTATTTT. Translating gives CASSLVYTRVSTDTQYF.

Here the CDR3 DNA reads TGTGCCAGCAGCCCGGGAAGGGACCAGTTCTTC. Translation: CASSPGRDQFF. The chain couples TRBV11-2 to TRBJ2-1; the D gene could be TRBD1 or TRBD2 (5 bases each). Trimming stripped 5 bases from V and 13 bases from J, with 12 bases between. CDR1 SGHAT and CDR2 FQNNGV come from the germline V gene. The CDR3 runs to 11 residues.

This chain connects TRBV5-4 to TRBJ2-5; TRBD2 is a possible D gene (6 bases). V lost 6 bases and J 1 base, leaving 10 bases between the germline ends. This CDR3 spans 13 amino acids. CDR1 and CDR2 (germline): SGHNT, YYREEE (reference sequence). This chain's CDR3 is CASNPGGQETQYF. DNA for the CDR3: TGTGCCAGCAACCCCGGGGGCCAAGAGACCCAGTACTTC.

Points on this clone: The same CDR3 can be traced to other DNA sequences in this sample. The chain links TRBV30 to TRBJ1-3; D is unresolved. CDR1 and CDR2 from the germline V gene are GTSNPN and SVGIG (reference sequence). CDR3 length: 11 amino acids. V was cut by 5 bases and J by 0 bases, with 2 bases left in between. This chain's CDR3 is CAWSSGNTIYF. The CDR3 region has the DNA TGTGCCTGGTCCTCTGGAAACACCATATATTTT.

The CDR3 DNA follows: TGTGCCACCAGCCCGCGAACAGCTCACCAGAGTGAGCAGTTCTTC. Translation gives CATSPRTAHQSEQFF. The J gene is TRBJ2-1, the V gene TRBV15; D gene uncertain. The CDR3 contains 15 residues. The V end lost 5 bases, the J end lost 9 bases, and 20 bases lay between the germline ends. Looked up from germline, CDR1 is LNHNV and CDR2 is YYDKDF (reference sequence).

The V and J genes are TRBV14 and TRBJ2-5; 7 nucleotides line up with TRBD1. V trimming: 0 bases; J trimming: 5 bases; junction bases outside the gene matches: 6. The CDR3 loop spans 15 amino acids. Germline values: CDR1 SGHDN, CDR2 FVKESK. CDR3 sequence reads: CASSQDRGKWETQYF. CDR3 DNA: TGTGCCAGCAGCCAAGACAGGGGGAAATGGGAGACCCAGTACTTC.

The chain has TRBV11-2 and TRBJ1-1; 10 nucleotides align to TRBD1. The trim removed 4 bases at V and 0 bases at J, leaving 11 bases unmatched. This CDR3 region has 18 residues. Per germline, CDR1 SGHAT and CDR2 FQNNGV. In DNA form, the CDR3 reads TGTGCCAGCAGCTCTTTTAAATTGACAGGGGGCATGAACACTGAAGCTTTCTTT. As protein: CASSSFKLTGGMNTEAFF.

The genes are TRBV6-6 and TRBJ1-4, with D hard to call. CDR3 length equals 15 residues. The V end was cut by 1 base, the J end by 7 bases, with 13 bases between. Germline V CDR1 and CDR2: MNHNY, SVGAGI (reference sequence). The CDR3 DNA reads TGTGCCAGCAGTTACTTCGAGGGTCAAATTGAAAAACTGTTTTTT. Residues: CASSYFEGQIEKLFF.

This chain uses TRBV7-9 with TRBJ1-1; 7 bases are a match to TRBD1. The V and J ends lost 2 bases and 3 bases, in that order; junction bases with no gene match: 18. The CDR3 is 19 residues long. The germline gives CDR1 SEHNR, CDR2 FQNEAQ (reference sequence). The CDR3 loop reads CASSLTYGTAGDWDTEAFF. The CDR3, as DNA: TGTGCCAGCAGCTTAACCTACGGGACAGCCGGGGATTGGGACACTGAAGCTTTCTTT.

The chain joins TRBV10-3 to TRBJ1-6, with no clear D. The CDR3 is made up of 18 amino acids. The V end was cut by 0 bases, the J end by 4 bases, with 16 bases between. Germline values: CDR1 ENHRY, CDR2 SYGVKD. CDR3 protein: CAISESKLSRQYNSPLHF. In DNA form, the CDR3 reads TGTGCCATCAGTGAGTCGAAGCTCTCGCGTCAGTATAATTCACCCCTCCACTTT.

The V and J genes are TRBV7-2 and TRBJ1-1; TRBD1 agrees at 10 bases. Germline V gives CDR1 SGHTA, CDR2 FQGNSA. The CDR3 has 15 amino acids. V shed 7 bases and J 2 bases; nucleotides not matched to a gene: 7. The CDR3 loop is CASKTRQGANTEAFF. In DNA form, the CDR3 reads TGTGCCAGCAAGACTAGACAGGGGGCTAACACTGAAGCTTTCTTT.

The chain is built from TRBV5-4 and TRBJ2-7, with 12 nucleotides matching TRBD2. Germline lookup yields CDR1 SGHNT and CDR2 YYREEE (reference sequence). V gave up 3 bases and J gave up 6 bases; unmatched junction bases: 10. The CDR3 has 16 amino acids. This chain's CDR3 is CASSSTSGSTTGEQYF. Written as DNA, the CDR3 is TGTGCCAGCAGCTCGACTAGCGGGAGCACAACGGGCGAGCAGTACTTC.

This clone was seen a single time. The chain combines TRBV6-6 with TRBJ1-6; 9 nucleotides line up with TRBD1. The V gene's germline CDR1 is MNHNY and CDR2 SVGAGI (reference sequence). With V trimmed by 7 bases and J by 5 bases, 6 bases remained unmatched. This CDR3 contains 15 residues. The CDR3 protein is CASKKQGADNSPLHF. The CDR3 nucleotides are TGTGCCAGCAAGAAACAGGGGGCCGATAATTCACCCCTCCACTTT.

This chain uses TRBV28 with TRBJ1-6, with a possible D match to TRBD1 (5 bases). This CDR3 comprises 12 residues. Germline CDR1 reads MDHEN; CDR2 reads SYDVKM. V was trimmed by 7 bases and J by 6 bases, leaving 7 bases between them. CDR3 nucleotide sequence: TGTGCCAGCATGGGGGGTAATTCACCCCTCCACTTT. It is translated as CASMGGNSPLHF.